Shown below are 16 T cell receptor beta chains from a single sample sequenced in a study of cytomegalovirus exposure and HLA in healthy donors. Primers: 60 Vbeta forward and 13 Jbeta reverse. The table came from immunoSEQ multiplex PCR; TCRdb's copy has only in-frame clones and leaves some out. Of 100,000 to 150,000 clones listed, around 75% are singletons. Sample: PBMCs. Source of these receptors: a man in his fifties or sixties in good health and CMV-seropositive.

The V and J genes are TRBV6-1 and TRBJ1-2, with TRBD1 matching over 11 bases. CDR1 and CDR2 from the germline V gene are MNHNS and SASEGT. Germline trimming cut 6 bases from V and 8 bases from J; bases unmatched to any gene: 8. This CDR3 spans 14 amino acids. The CDR3 loop reads CASSNTGTGGGYTF. The CDR3 region has the DNA TGTGCCAGCAGCAACACCGGGACAGGGGGGGGCTACACCTTC.

This clone was seen a few times. The V gene is TRBV5-1, the J gene TRBJ1-1; TRBD1 is a possible D gene (6 bases). Per germline, CDR1 SGHRS and CDR2 YFSETQ. V was pared by 4 bases and J by 0 bases, with 19 bases between. The CDR3 sequence is 17 residues long. CDR3 coding DNA: TGCGCCAGCAGCATAGGGACCTACAGGGATATGAACACTGAAGCTTTCTTT. Residues: CASSIGTYRDMNTEAFF. The whole variable domain, remainder taken from reference TRBV5-1 and TRBJ1-1, is KAGVTQTPRYLIKTRGQQVTLSCSPISGHRSVSWYQQTPGQGLQFLFEYFSETQRNKGNFPGRFSGRQFSNSRSEMNVSTLELGDSALYLCASSIGTYRDMNTEAFFGQGTRLTVV.

The chain couples TRBV5-4 to TRBJ1-3, with TRBD1 matching 8 bases. The germline CDR1 and CDR2 sequences are SGHNT and YYREEE (reference sequence). The junction had 7 bases not matched to a gene; V was cut back by 3 bases and J by 2 bases. This CDR3 region has 16 residues. The CDR3 DNA is TGTGCCAGCAGCTACGACAGGGGTGGACCTGGAAACACCATATATTTT. Encoded protein: CASSYDRGGPGNTIYF.

This clone was observed a handful of times. This chain connects TRBV5-1 to TRBJ1-1; D might be TRBD1 (6 bases). The germline V and J ends were trimmed by 2 bases and 1 base, with 9 bases remaining between them. Germline V CDR1 and CDR2: SGHRS, YFSETQ. The CDR3 loop spans 14 amino acids. The CDR3: CASSFGQPNTEAFF. CDR3 sequence (DNA): TGCGCCAGCAGCTTCGGACAGCCGAACACTGAAGCTTTCTTT.

The V and J genes are TRBV28 and TRBJ1-2, with TRBD1 as a possible D gene (6 bases). Germline CDR1 is MDHEN and CDR2 is SYDVKM. V was pared by 6 bases and J by 7 bases, with 15 bases between. CDR3 size: 13 residues. The CDR3 protein is CASRGGAGGGYTF. The CDR3 DNA follows: TGTGCCAGCAGGGGGGGGGCTGGGGGTGGCTACACCTTC.

This clone was counted once. The V call is TRBV11-1, the J call TRBJ2-5; 15 positions agree with TRBD2. Germline CDR1 is SGHAT and CDR2 is FQDESV (reference sequence). V shed 3 bases and J 5 bases; nucleotides not matched to a gene: 13. CDR3 length equals 19 residues. The CDR3 DNA is TGTGCCAGCAGCTTGCGGACAGGACTAGCGGGGGGGAACTTTGAGACCCAGTACTTC. Translated: CASSLRTGLAGGNFETQYF.

The V gene is TRBV5-1, the J gene TRBJ1-6; no definite D call. V lost 0 bases and J lost 11, with 9 bases in between. The CDR3 extends over 13 amino acids. CDR1 SGHRS and CDR2 YFSETQ come from the germline V gene. The CDR3: CASSLAGQAPLHF. Written as DNA, the CDR3 is TGCGCCAGCAGCTTGGCTGGTCAGGCACCCCTCCACTTT.

As regards this clone: The same CDR3 arises from other DNA sequences in this sample as well. The chain carries TRBV5-1 and TRBJ1-1; 7 bases are shared with TRBD1. V gave up 5 bases and J gave up 5 bases; unmatched junction bases: 9. The CDR3 has 14 residues. The germline V gene has CDR1 SGHRS and CDR2 YFSETQ. The CDR3 bases are TGCGCCAGCAGTAATGGACAGGCTTGGACTGAAGCTTTCTTT. This codes for CASSNGQAWTEAFF.

The rearrangement links TRBV5-8 to TRBJ1-5; D ambiguous. The CDR3 sequence is 13 residues long. Germline CDR1 SGHTS, CDR2 YDEGEE. Trimming cost V 3 bases and J 7 bases, with 11 bases left between them. The CDR3, as DNA: TGTGCCAGCAGCTCAGAAATCGGGCAGCCCCAGCATTTT. Its protein is CASSSEIGQPQHF.

The chain has TRBV5-1 and TRBJ1-3, with D possibly TRBD1 on 5 matching bases. The CDR3 runs to 15 residues. CDR1 and CDR2 (germline): SGHRS, YFSETQ. V lost 0 bases to trimming and J lost 3 bases, with 10 bases between them. DNA for the CDR3: TGCGCCAGCAGCTTGGAGGGGCGAGGTGGAAACACCATATATTTT. Protein: CASSLEGRGGNTIYF.

The J gene is TRBJ2-7, the V gene TRBV27; tentatively, D is TRBD2 (5 bases). The germline gives CDR1 MNHEY, CDR2 SMNVEV (reference sequence). This CDR3 spans 13 amino acids. Trimming left V 5 bases short and J 5 bases short, with 13 bases between. CDR3 loop: CASSPRERDEQYF. The CDR3 DNA reads as TGTGCCAGCAGTCCTCGGGAAAGAGACGAGCAGTACTTC.

This clone was observed a single time. V gene TRBV2 combines with J gene TRBJ1-1; D is undetermined. The CDR3 extends over 14 amino acids. Germline CDR1 is SNHLY and CDR2 is FYNNEI. Trimming pared 10 bases from V and 4 bases from J, leaving 19 bases between. The CDR3 bases are TGTGCCACCCCGAGCGTGCCCGACGCCACTGAAGCTTTCTTT. Its protein is CATPSVPDATEAFF.

The chain uses TRBV2 and TRBJ1-5; D perhaps matches TRBD1 (5 bases). The CDR3 extends over 18 amino acids. V lost 3 bases and J 0 bases, leaving 18 bases between the germline ends. The germline CDR1 and CDR2 sequences are SNHLY and FYNNEI. This CDR3 is CASSDEGLGFYSNQPQHF. The CDR3 DNA sequence: TGTGCCAGCAGTGACGAGGGACTAGGGTTCTATAGCAATCAGCCCCAGCATTTT. Full variable domain (rest looked up from reference TRBV2 and TRBJ1-5): EPEVTQTPSHQVTQMGQEVILRCVPISNHLYFYWYRQILGQKVEFLVSFYNNEISEKSEIFDDQFSVERPDGSNFTLKIRSTKLEDSAMYFCASSDEGLGFYSNQPQHFGDGTRLSIL.

There are a few counts of this clone. The chain recombines TRBV9 with TRBJ2-3; D gene unclear. V was trimmed by 2 bases and J by 0 bases, leaving 7 bases between them. The CDR3 has 14 amino acids. Germline CDR1 SGDLS, CDR2 YYNGEE. The DNA for the CDR3 is TGTGCCAGCAGCGTTTCCCCTAGCACAGATACGCAGTATTTT. This sequence encodes CASSVSPSTDTQYF.

The chain links TRBV5-1 to TRBJ2-5; a possible D gene is TRBD1 (6 bases). V was trimmed by 2 bases and J by 13 bases, leaving 18 bases between them. Germline V gene data show CDR1 as SGHRS and CDR2 as YFSETQ. This CDR3 contains 13 residues. The CDR3 sequence: CASSLETQGPGYF. The CDR3, as DNA: TGCGCCAGCAGCTTAGAAACACAGGGCCCGGGGTACTTC. The variable domain in full, with the rest retrieved from reference TRBV5-1 and TRBJ2-5, is KAGVTQTPRYLIKTRGQQVTLSCSPISGHRSVSWYQQTPGQGLQFLFEYFSETQRNKGNFPGRFSGRQFSNSRSEMNVSTLELGDSALYLCASSLETQGPGYFGPGTRLLVL.

V gene TRBV7-9 combines with J gene TRBJ2-1; 8 positions agree with TRBD2. The CDR3 sequence is 14 residues long. Germline V gene sequence: CDR1 SEHNR, CDR2 FQNEAQ (reference sequence). Trimming took 1 base from V and 6 from J; bases not matched to a gene: 2. The CDR3 DNA reads TGTGCCAGCAGCTTAGGTGGACTAGCCAATGAGCAGTTCTTC. Translation gives CASSLGGLANEQFF. The whole variable domain, remainder taken from reference TRBV7-9 and TRBJ2-1, is DTGVSQNPRHKITKRGQNVTFRCDPISEHNRLYWYRQTLGQGPEFLTYFQNEAQLEKSRLLSDRFSAERPKGSFSTLEIQRTEQGDSAMYLCASSLGGLANEQFFGPGTRLTVL.